This TCR beta chain was identified during a study of blood T cell repertoires in COVID-19. Study at large: Acute-phase and convalescent COVID-19 samples originated in the United States, Italy and Spain. Sources were T cells, B-cell-depleted T cells, or PBMCs; the material itself was cDNA or gDNA.

The CDR3 length is 16 residues. The V gene lost 4 bases and the J gene lost 1 base, with 16 bases spanning the gap. Germline-derived CDR1 and CDR2 are MNHEY and SVGAGI. Per the original data handling: Estimates of nucleated cell counts were drawn from the amplification of reference gene primers. Profiled with immunoSEQ multiplex PCR; TCRdb holds only in-frame clones, not every one. Clonal size and the V and J genes are those of that table, whereas D and trimming came from the DNA. Altogether approximately 150,000 clones are present, 88% being singletons, with the ten largest covering about 1.5%. This TCR was recovered from a woman aged 55-75 years with acute or convalescent COVID-19. The sample taken for sequencing was peripheral blood. The rearrangement joins TRBV6-5 to TRBJ1-2; D possibly corresponds to TRBD1 (5 bases). The CDR3 DNA follows: TGTGCCAGCAGTTTCCGGGGGTTTAGTGGTAACTATGGCTACACCTTC. Encoded protein: CASSFRGFSGNYGYTF.